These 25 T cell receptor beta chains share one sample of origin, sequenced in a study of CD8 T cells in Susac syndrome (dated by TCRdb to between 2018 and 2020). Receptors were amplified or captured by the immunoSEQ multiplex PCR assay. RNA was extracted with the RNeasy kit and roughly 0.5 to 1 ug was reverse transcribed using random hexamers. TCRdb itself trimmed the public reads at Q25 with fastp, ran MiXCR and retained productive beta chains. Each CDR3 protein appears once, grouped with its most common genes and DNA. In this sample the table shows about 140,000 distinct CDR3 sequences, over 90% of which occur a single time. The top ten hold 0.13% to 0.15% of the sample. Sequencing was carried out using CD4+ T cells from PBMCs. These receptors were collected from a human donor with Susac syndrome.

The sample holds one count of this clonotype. The CDR3 loop reads CASSAPFPQYTDTQYF. In DNA form, the CDR3 reads TGTGCCAGCAGCGCGCCCTTCCCCCAGTACACAGATACGCAGTATTTT. This chain joins TRBV11-2 and TRBJ2-3; D unresolved. The V gene's germline CDR1 is SGHAT and CDR2 FQNNGV. The CDR3 length is 16 residues. V shed 5 bases and J shed 2 bases, with 17 bases lying between them.

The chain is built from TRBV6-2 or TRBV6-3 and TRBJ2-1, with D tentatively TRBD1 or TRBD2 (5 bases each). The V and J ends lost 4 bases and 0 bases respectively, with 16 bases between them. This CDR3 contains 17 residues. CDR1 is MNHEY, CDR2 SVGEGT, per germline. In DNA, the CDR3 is TGTGCCAGCAGTTCCCCGGGGACGCGGAGCTCCTACAATGAGCAGTTCTTC. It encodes CASSSPGTRSSYNEQFF.

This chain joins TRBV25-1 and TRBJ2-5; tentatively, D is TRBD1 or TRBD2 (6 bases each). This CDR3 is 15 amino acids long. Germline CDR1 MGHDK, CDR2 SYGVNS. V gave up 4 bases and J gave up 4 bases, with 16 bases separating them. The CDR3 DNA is TGTGCCAGCAGTGTGAGCCGGGGGCGAGGAGAGACCCAGTACTTC. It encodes CASSVSRGRGETQYF.

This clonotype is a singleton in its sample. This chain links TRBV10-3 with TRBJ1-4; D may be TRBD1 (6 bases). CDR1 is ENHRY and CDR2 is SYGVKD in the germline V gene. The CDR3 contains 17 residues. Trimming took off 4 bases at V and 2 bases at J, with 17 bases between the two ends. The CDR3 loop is CAISGQAIWGTNEKLFF. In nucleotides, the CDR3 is TGTGCCATCAGTGGACAGGCGATCTGGGGCACTAATGAAAAACTGTTTTTT.

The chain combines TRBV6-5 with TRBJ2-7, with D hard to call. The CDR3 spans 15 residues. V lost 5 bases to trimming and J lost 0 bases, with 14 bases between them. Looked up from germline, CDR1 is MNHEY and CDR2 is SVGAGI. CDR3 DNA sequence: TGTGCCAGCAGTAAACAGTACCTCCCCTCCTACGAGCAGTACTTC. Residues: CASSKQYLPSYEQYF.

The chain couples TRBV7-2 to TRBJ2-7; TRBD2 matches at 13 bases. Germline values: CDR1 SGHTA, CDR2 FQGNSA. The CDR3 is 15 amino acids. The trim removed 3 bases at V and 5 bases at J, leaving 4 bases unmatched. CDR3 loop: CASSLGLAGKDEQYF. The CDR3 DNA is TGTGCCAGCAGCTTGGGACTAGCGGGAAAGGACGAGCAGTACTTC. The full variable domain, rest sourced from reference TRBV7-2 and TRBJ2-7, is GAGVSQSPSNKVTEKGKDVELRCDPISGHTALYWYRQSLGQGLEFLIYFQGNSAPDKSGLPSDRFSAERTGGSVSTLTIQRTQQEDSAVYLCASSLGLAGKDEQYFGPGTRLTVT.

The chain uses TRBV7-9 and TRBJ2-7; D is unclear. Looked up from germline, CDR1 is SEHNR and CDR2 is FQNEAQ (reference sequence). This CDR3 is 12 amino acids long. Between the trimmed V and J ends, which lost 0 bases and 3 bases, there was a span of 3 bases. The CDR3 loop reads CASSLANYEQYF. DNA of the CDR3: TGTGCCAGCAGCTTAGCCAACTACGAGCAGTACTTC.

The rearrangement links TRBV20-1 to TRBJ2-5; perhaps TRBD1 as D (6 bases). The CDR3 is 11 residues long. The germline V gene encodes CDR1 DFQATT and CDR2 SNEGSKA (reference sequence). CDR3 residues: CSSGVRETQYF. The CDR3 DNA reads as TGCAGCTCAGGGGTTCGAGAGACCCAGTACTTC.

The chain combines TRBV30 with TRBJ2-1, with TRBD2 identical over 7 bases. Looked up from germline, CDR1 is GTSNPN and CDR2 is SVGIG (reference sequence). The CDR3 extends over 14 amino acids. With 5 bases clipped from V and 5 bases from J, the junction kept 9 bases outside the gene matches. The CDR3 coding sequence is TGTGCCTGGGGAAATAGCGGGTTTAACAATGAGCAGTTCTTC. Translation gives CAWGNSGFNNEQFF. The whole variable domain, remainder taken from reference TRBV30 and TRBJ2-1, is SQTIHQWPATLVQPVGSPLSLECTVEGTSNPNLYWYRQAAGRGLQLLFYSVGIGQISSEVPQNLSASRPQDRQFILSSKKLLLSDSGFYLCAWGNSGFNNEQFFGPGTRLTVL.

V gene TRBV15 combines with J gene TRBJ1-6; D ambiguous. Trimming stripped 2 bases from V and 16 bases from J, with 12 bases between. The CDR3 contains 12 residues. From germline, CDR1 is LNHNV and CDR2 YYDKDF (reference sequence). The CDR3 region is CATSRRQGLLHF. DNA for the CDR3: TGTGCCACCAGCAGACGGCAAGGACTTCTCCACTTT.

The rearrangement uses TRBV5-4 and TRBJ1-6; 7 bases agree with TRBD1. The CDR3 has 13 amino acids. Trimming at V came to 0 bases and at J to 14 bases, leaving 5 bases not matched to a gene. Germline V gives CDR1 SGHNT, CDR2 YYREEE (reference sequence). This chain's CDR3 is CASSLGQGWSLHF. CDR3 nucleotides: TGTGCCAGCAGCTTGGGACAGGGTTGGTCCCTCCACTTT.

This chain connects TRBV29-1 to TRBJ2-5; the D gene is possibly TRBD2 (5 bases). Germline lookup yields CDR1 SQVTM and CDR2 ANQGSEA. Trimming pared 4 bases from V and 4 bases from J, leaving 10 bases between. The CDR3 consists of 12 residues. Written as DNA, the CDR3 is TGCAGCGTTGTTAGCGCGGGAGAGACCCAGTACTTC. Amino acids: CSVVSAGETQYF.

CDR3 region: CASSYTGDRDFEQYF. As DNA, the CDR3 is TGTGCCAGCAGTTATACTGGGGACAGGGATTTCGAGCAGTACTTC. The V gene is TRBV6-2 or TRBV6-3, the J gene TRBJ2-7, with 9 bases lining up with TRBD1. Trimming removed 3 bases from V and 6 bases from J; junction bases left unmatched: 9. From germline, CDR1 is MNHEY and CDR2 SVGEGT. The CDR3 sequence is 15 residues long.

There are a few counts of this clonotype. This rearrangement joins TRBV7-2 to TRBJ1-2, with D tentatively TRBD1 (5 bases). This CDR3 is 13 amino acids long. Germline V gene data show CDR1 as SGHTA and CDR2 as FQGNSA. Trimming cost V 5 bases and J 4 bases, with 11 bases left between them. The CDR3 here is CASSPGGSYGYTF. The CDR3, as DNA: TGTGCCAGCAGCCCGGGGGGTAGCTATGGCTACACCTTC.

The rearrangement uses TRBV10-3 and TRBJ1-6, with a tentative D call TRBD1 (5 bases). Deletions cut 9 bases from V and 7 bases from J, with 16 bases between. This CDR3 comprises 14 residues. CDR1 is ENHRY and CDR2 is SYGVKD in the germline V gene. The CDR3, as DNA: TGTGCCATGAGATCCGGGACTGAGAATTCACCCCTCCACTTT. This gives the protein CAMRSGTENSPLHF.

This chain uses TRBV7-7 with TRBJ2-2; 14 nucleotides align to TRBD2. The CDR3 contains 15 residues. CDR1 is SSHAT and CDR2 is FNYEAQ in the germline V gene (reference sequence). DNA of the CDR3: TGTGCTAGCGGTTTGGGACTAGCGGGAGTCGGGGAGCTGTTTTTT. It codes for CASGLGLAGVGELFF.

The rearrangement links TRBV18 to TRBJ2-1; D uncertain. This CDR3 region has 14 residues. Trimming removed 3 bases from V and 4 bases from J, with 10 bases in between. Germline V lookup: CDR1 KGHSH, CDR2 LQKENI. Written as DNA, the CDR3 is TGTGCCAGCTCACCTGGACGGCTTTACAATGAGCAGTTCTTC. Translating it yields CASSPGRLYNEQFF.

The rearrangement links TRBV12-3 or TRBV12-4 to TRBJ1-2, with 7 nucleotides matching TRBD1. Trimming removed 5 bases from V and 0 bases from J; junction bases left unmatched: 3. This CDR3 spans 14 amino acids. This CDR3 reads CASSPGQTNYGYTF. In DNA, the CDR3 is TGTGCCAGCAGTCCGGGACAGACTAACTATGGCTACACCTTC.

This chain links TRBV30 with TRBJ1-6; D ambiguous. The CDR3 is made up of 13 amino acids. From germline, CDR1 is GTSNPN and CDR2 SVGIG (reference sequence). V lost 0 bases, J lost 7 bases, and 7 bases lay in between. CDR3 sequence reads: CAWSVGPNSPLHF. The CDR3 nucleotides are TGTGCCTGGAGTGTGGGCCCCAATTCACCCCTCCACTTT.

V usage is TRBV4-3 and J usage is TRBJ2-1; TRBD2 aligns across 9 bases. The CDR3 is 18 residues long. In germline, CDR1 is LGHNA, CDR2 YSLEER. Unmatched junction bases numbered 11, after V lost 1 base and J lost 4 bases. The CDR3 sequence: CASSQAPNLAGTYNEQFF. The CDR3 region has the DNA TGCGCCAGCAGCCAAGCCCCAAATCTAGCGGGGACTTACAATGAGCAGTTCTTC.

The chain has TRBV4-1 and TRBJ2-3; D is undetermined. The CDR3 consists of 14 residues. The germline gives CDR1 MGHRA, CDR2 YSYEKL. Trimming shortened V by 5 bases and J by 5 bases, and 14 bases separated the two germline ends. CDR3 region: CASSTGDQRDTQYF. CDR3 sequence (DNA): TGCGCCAGCAGCACGGGCGACCAACGAGATACGCAGTATTTT.

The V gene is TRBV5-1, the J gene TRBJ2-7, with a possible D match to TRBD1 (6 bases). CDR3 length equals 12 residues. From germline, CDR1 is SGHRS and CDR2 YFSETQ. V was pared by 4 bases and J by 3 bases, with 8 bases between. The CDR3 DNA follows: TGCGCCAGCAGCGGGGGCGACTACGAGCAGTACTTC. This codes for CASSGGDYEQYF.

The CDR3 protein is CSAKRYRNYGYTF. The DNA of the CDR3 is TGCAGTGCTAAGCGATACCGAAACTATGGCTACACCTTC. The chain recombines TRBV20-1 with TRBJ1-2, with no clear D. In germline, CDR1 is DFQATT, CDR2 SNEGSKA (reference sequence). Trimming removed 4 bases at V and 2 bases at J, with 11 bases between. The CDR3 runs 13 residues.

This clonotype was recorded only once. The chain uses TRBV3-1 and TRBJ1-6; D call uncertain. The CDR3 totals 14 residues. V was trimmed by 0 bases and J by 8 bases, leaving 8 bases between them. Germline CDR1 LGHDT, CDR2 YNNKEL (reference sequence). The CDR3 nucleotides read TGTGCCAGCAGCCAAGACAGCAGATATTCACCCCTCCACTTT. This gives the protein CASSQDSRYSPLHF.

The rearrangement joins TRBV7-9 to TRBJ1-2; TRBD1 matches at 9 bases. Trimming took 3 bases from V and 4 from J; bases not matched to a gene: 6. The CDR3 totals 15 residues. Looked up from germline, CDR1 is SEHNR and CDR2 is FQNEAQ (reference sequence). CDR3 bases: TGTGCCAGCAGCTTGACGGGACAGGGAATCTATGGCTACACCTTC. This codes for CASSLTGQGIYGYTF. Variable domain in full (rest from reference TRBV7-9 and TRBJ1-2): DTGVSQNPRHKITKRGQNVTFRCDPISEHNRLYWYRQTLGQGPEFLTYFQNEAQLEKSRLLSDRFSAERPKGSFSTLEIQRTEQGDSAMYLCASSLTGQGIYGYTFGSGTRLTVV.